The source of this TCR beta chain is a study of preoperative IRX-2 immunotherapy in early breast cancer. Generated by immunoSEQ multiplex PCR, the TCRdb table keeps only in-frame clones and is missing some. This sample has tens of thousands of clones, with about four fifths found just once. The V and J ends lost 6 bases and 2 bases, in that order; junction bases with no gene match: 8. From germline, CDR1 is SGHRS and CDR2 YFSETQ. This CDR3 region has 15 residues. Treatment: preoperative locoregional IRX-2 cytokine immunotherapy. Patients received preoperative, locoregional IRX-2 cytokine immunotherapy in a phase Ib study.

The sequenced sample was lymph node tissue, obtained before IRX-2 immunotherapy. This clonotype was obtained from a human donor with breast cancer. The chain combines TRBV5-1 with TRBJ1-1, with TRBD1 identical over 9 bases. The CDR3 loop reads CASNKGQGTNTEAFF. DNA of the CDR3: TGCGCCAGCAATAAAGGACAGGGGACAAACACTGAAGCTTTCTTT.